Below, 21 T cell receptor beta chains from the same sample are listed, as sequenced in a study of T-cell memory formation after mild COVID-19. One entry per CDR3 protein results from TCRdb running MiXCR on the 5' RACE reads. This sample has approximately 560,000 distinct CDR3 sequences; around 15% occur once, and the top ten carry roughly 8%. Specimen: PBMCs or a T cell subset sorted from them (not recorded which). The origin of the receptors is an adult woman who had mild COVID-19 (a few samples of this study predate the infection). Cell type and time point are not known.

In its sample, this clonotype was seen a few times. The gene calls are TRBV4-1 and TRBJ1-1; tentatively, D is TRBD1 (6 bases). This CDR3 is built from 15 residues. The ends were cut back, 0 bases at V and 1 base at J, with 9 bases in the middle. The V gene's germline CDR1 is MGHRA and CDR2 YSYEKL. The CDR3 nucleotides are TGCGCCAGCAGCCAAGACAGGGGAGGGAACACTGAAGCTTTCTTT. Its protein product is CASSQDRGGNTEAFF.

V and J are TRBV6-2 or TRBV6-3 and TRBJ2-7; possibly TRBD2 for D (6 bases). The CDR3 totals 12 residues. V was pared by 6 bases and J by 4 bases, with 10 bases between. The germline V gene has CDR1 MNHEY and CDR2 SVGEGT. The CDR3 sequence: CASSQSGYEQYF. CDR3 DNA sequence: TGTGCCAGCAGCCAGAGCGGGTACGAGCAGTACTTC.

Only a few counts were recorded for this clonotype. The gene calls are TRBV27 and TRBJ2-3; 14 nucleotides agree with TRBD2. The V gene end was trimmed by 5 bases and the J gene end by 4 bases; junction bases not matched to a gene: 14. Germline CDR1 is MNHEY and CDR2 is SMNVEV (reference sequence). The CDR3 runs 19 residues. The CDR3, as DNA: TGTGCCAGCAGTCTACTGGGACTAGCGGGAGAGAGTTTCGCAGATACGCAGTATTTT. It codes for CASSLLGLAGESFADTQYF.

The CDR3 region is CASSPWAGANVLTF. As DNA, the CDR3 is TGTGCCAGCAGTCCCTGGGCTGGGGCCAACGTCCTGACTTTC. The gene calls are TRBV12-3 or TRBV12-4 and TRBJ2-6, with no clear D. Deletions cut 5 bases from V and 2 bases from J, with 7 bases between. This CDR3 spans 14 amino acids.

This clonotype was recorded a few times. This sequence joins TRBV7-2 and TRBJ1-5; TRBD1 might be the D (5 bases). Per the germline V gene, CDR1 is SGHTA and CDR2 is FQGNSA. CDR3 size: 14 residues. V lost 0 bases and J 4 bases, leaving 7 bases between the germline ends. DNA for the CDR3: TGTGCCAGCAGCTTAGCGGGGCCAAATCAGCCCCAGCATTTT. Translation gives CASSLAGPNQPQHF.

At least ten counts were recorded for this clonotype. The gene calls are TRBV7-8 and TRBJ2-7; D is undetermined. The CDR3 length is 14 residues. V gave up 3 bases and J gave up 4 bases, with 13 bases separating them. Per the germline V gene, CDR1 is SGHVS and CDR2 is FQNEAQ. The CDR3 region is CASSFEVGRYEQYF. The CDR3 DNA reads as TGTGCCAGCAGCTTTGAGGTAGGGCGGTACGAGCAGTACTTC.

This clonotype was found a few times. The chain employs TRBV6-5 and TRBJ2-7; TRBD1 is a possible D gene (5 bases). Germline V CDR1 and CDR2: MNHEY, SVGAGI. This CDR3 comprises 13 residues. The ends were cut back, 5 bases at V and 2 bases at J, with 10 bases in the middle. The CDR3 here is CASSPDTPYEQYF. The DNA of the CDR3 is TGTGCCAGCAGTCCGGACACCCCCTACGAGCAGTACTTC.

This clonotype was counted many times. This chain uses TRBV7-9 with TRBJ2-1; 10 positions agree with TRBD1. The length of the CDR3 is 15 residues. Germline loops: CDR1 SEHNR, CDR2 FQNEAQ (reference sequence). Trimming removed 6 bases from V and 0 bases from J; junction bases left unmatched: 2. CDR3 DNA: TGTGCCAGCAGTCGGACAGGGGGCTCCTACAATGAGCAGTTCTTC. It codes for CASSRTGGSYNEQFF.

The chain's CDR3 is CAWSSGTSGTDTQYF. The CDR3 DNA follows: TGTGCCTGGAGTTCCGGGACTAGCGGCACAGATACGCAGTATTTT. The chain joins TRBV30 to TRBJ2-3; TRBD2 matches at 10 bases. The CDR3 length is 15 residues. Looked up from germline, CDR1 is GTSNPN and CDR2 is SVGIG (reference sequence). J was trimmed by 1 base and V by 2 bases; bases with no gene match: 3.

The chain recombines TRBV12-3 or TRBV12-4 with TRBJ1-2, with 7 bases matching TRBD1. The V gene end was trimmed by 0 bases and the J gene end by 2 bases; junction bases not matched to a gene: 3. This CDR3 contains 15 residues. This chain's CDR3 is CASSLAGDSNYGYTF. CDR3 sequence (DNA): TGTGCCAGCAGTTTAGCGGGGGACAGCAACTATGGCTACACCTTC.

This clonotype was seen repeatedly, ten times or more. The chain carries TRBV5-1 and TRBJ2-7; weak D call: TRBD2 (6 bases). CDR1 and CDR2 from the germline V gene are SGHRS and YFSETQ. V was pared by 0 bases and J by 0 bases, with 10 bases between. This CDR3 region has 15 residues. CDR3 sequence (DNA): TGCGCCAGCAGCTTGGGGGGAGGAAACTCCTACGAGCAGTACTTC. It translates to CASSLGGGNSYEQYF. Drawing the rest from reference TRBV5-1 and TRBJ2-7, the complete variable domain is KAGVTQTPRYLIKTRGQQVTLSCSPISGHRSVSWYQQTPGQGLQFLFEYFSETQRNKGNFPGRFSGRQFSNSRSEMNVSTLELGDSALYLCASSLGGGNSYEQYFGPGTRLTVT.

This clonotype occurred a few times. This chain links TRBV19 with TRBJ1-5; D unresolved. Germline values: CDR1 LNHDA, CDR2 SQIVND (reference sequence). V lost 6 bases to trimming and J lost 0 bases, with 12 bases between them. The CDR3 runs to 15 residues. The CDR3: CASSTISNSNQPQHF. The CDR3 DNA follows: TGTGCCAGTAGCACCATCTCCAATAGCAATCAGCCCCAGCATTTT.

The V and J genes are TRBV15 and TRBJ1-4; 8 positions match TRBD1. Germline CDR1 LNHNV, CDR2 YYDKDF (reference sequence). With 0 bases clipped from V and 7 bases from J, the junction kept 4 bases outside the gene matches. This CDR3 comprises 15 residues. In DNA form, the CDR3 reads TGTGCCACCAGCAGAGACGGACAGGGCGCTGAAAAACTGTTTTTT. It specifies CATSRDGQGAEKLFF.

This clonotype was seen more than once but under ten times. The chain couples TRBV9 to TRBJ2-3; the D gene is possibly TRBD2 (5 bases). Trimming stripped 3 bases from V and 2 bases from J, with 7 bases between. The CDR3 runs to 13 residues. The germline V gene has CDR1 SGDLS and CDR2 YYNGEE. CDR3 sequence: CASSAGNTDTQYF. CDR3 in DNA: TGTGCCAGCAGCGCCGGGAACACAGATACGCAGTATTTT.

This clonotype was seen more than once but under ten times. The V gene is TRBV18, the J gene TRBJ1-5; 8 nucleotides match TRBD1. The CDR3 has 18 amino acids. Germline V gives CDR1 KGHSH, CDR2 LQKENI. V dropped 5 bases and J dropped 0; count of bases not matched to a gene: 12. In DNA form, the CDR3 reads TGTGCCAGCTCAGCGGACAGGGACGTTAATTATAGCAATCAGCCCCAGCATTTT. It encodes CASSADRDVNYSNQPQHF.

There are a few counts of this clonotype. The V call is TRBV4-1, the J call TRBJ2-1, with TRBD2 as a possible D gene (6 bases). This CDR3 is 17 amino acids long. V was trimmed by 0 bases and J by 7 bases, leaving 19 bases between them. CDR1 and CDR2 from the germline V gene are MGHRA and YSYEKL. The DNA of the CDR3 is TGCGCCAGCAGCCAAGACGCGGGACCTGTTGTTTATAATGAGCAGTTCTTC. It yields the protein CASSQDAGPVVYNEQFF.

The chain recombines TRBV27 with TRBJ2-7, with 7 bases aligning to TRBD1. The V gene's germline CDR1 is MNHEY and CDR2 SMNVEV (reference sequence). The CDR3 has 16 amino acids. V shed 5 bases and J 0 bases; nucleotides not matched to a gene: 10. The CDR3 DNA sequence: TGTGCCAGCAGTCTCCGCAGACAGGGAAGCTCCTACGAGCAGTACTTC. Its translation is CASSLRRQGSSYEQYF.

The V call is TRBV6-5, the J call TRBJ2-7, with D tentatively TRBD2 (5 bases). Germline loops: CDR1 MNHEY, CDR2 SVGAGI. The CDR3 loop spans 17 amino acids. Trimming removed 5 bases at V and 6 bases at J, with 26 bases between. The CDR3 here is CASSDTISPHGDLEQYF. The CDR3 coding sequence is TGTGCCAGCAGTGACACGATCAGCCCACACGGGGATCTCGAGCAGTACTTC.

The V and J genes are TRBV7-9 and TRBJ1-2, with D possibly being TRBD1 (6 bases). Germline assignment: CDR1 SEHNR and CDR2 FQNEAQ (reference sequence). The V and J ends lost 4 bases and 9 bases respectively, with 21 bases between them. This CDR3 comprises 15 residues. The DNA for the CDR3 is TGTGCCAGCAGCTCGCTGGCGGGGGCGGTGGTTCGCTACACCTTC. Translated, it gives CASSSLAGAVVRYTF.

The chain recombines TRBV6-5 with TRBJ1-2, with TRBD1 identical over 7 bases. This CDR3 has 17 amino acids. V lost 4 bases, J lost 4 bases, and 15 bases stayed unmatched. The germline V gene has CDR1 MNHEY and CDR2 SVGAGI. CDR3 residues: CASSFSEIGQAGYGYTF. The CDR3 nucleotides read TGTGCCAGCAGTTTCTCGGAAATTGGACAGGCAGGCTATGGCTACACCTTC.

The chain uses TRBV20-1 and TRBJ2-7; tentative D call: TRBD1 (5 bases). V lost 3 bases and J lost 2, with 14 bases in between. Per the germline V gene, CDR1 is DFQATT and CDR2 is SNEGSKA (reference sequence). The CDR3 has 14 residues. The CDR3 sequence is CSARRPGSTYEQYF. The CDR3 DNA reads as TGCAGTGCTAGGCGGCCAGGGTCCACCTACGAGCAGTACTTC.